This is a list of T cell receptor beta chains from one sample in a study of T cell repertoires in cytomegalovirus infection. No antigen has been identified for these receptors. TCRdb used MiXCR to reprocess the reads, holding one entry per CDR3 protein. The data hold around 750,000 distinct CDR3 sequences, with approximately 29% observed a single time. The source was cultured CD8+ T cells from PBMCs, collected from culture after CMV antigen stimulation. The source is a human donor in good health (CMV status not recorded). Some clones in this sample may be carry-over from other donors' samples. CDR3s leave out the opening cysteine and the closing phenylalanine or tryptophan. Each record gives: clone size, V gene, CDR3 protein. Clone size appears in some rows only: once, few, many, or a class for an expanded clone.

-,TRBV5-6,ASSLARRRQGETQY
-,TRBV5-6,ASSFPGEIGYT
few,TRBV6-6,ASREGTNPEGNQPQH
few,TRBV10-3,AISEEGSGAYEQY
few,TRBV6-5,ASSPAQGAAGELF
few,TRBV6-2/TRBV6-3,VSSYAYVGGSGANVLT
few,TRBV7-2,ASSLISGGTYEQY
many,TRBV7-9,ASSSSTDAHQPQH
-,TRBV7-9,ASSLAVGDRGHNEQF
many,TRBV7-8,ASSLDRLWTQY
few,TRBV24-1,ATSPGESSQETQY
many,TRBV7-9,ASSPLAGTITDTQY
-,TRBV6-6,ASSYRGTTDTQY
once,TRBV12-3/TRBV12-4,ASRSGGGEYNEQF
few,TRBV6-5,ASSYSRQGAYNEQF
-,TRBV11-2,ASSFQRGEVEQF
many,TRBV7-2,ASSSERGWADTQY
-,TRBV12-3/TRBV12-4,ASSWAPATYGYT
few,TRBV4-2,ASSQVWGEWANVLT
few,TRBV6-1,ASSYIAAGGGEQY
many,TRBV4-1,ASRPRPSGQEDPEAF
-,TRBV7-3,ASSSGVRAGGDGYT
-,TRBV7-3,ASGEGPGTDTQY
few,TRBV25-1,ASSEHRTTDTQY
-,TRBV20-1,SARGGPNTTYEQY
few,TRBV6-1,AGKWERRPYQETQY
few,TRBV7-8,ASSWLAVTGELF
many,TRBV7-2,ASSLRAGGLYNEQF
once,TRBV25-1,ASSEYAGDGNTIY
-,TRBV27,ASSLMGPPVNTEAF